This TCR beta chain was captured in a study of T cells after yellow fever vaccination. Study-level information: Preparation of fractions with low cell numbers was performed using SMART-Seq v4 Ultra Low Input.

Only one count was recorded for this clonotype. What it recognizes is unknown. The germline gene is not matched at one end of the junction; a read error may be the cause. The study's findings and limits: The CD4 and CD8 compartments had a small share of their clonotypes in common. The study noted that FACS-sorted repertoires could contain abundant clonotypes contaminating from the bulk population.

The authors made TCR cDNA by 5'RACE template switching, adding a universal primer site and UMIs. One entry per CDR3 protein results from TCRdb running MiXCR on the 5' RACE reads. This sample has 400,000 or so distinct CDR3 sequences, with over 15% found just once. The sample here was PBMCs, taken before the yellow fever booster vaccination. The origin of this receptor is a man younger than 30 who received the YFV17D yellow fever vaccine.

CDR3 sequence reads: CATRDFPGSSYNEQFF. CDR3 bases: TGTGCCACCAGGGATTTTCCGGGTAGTTCCTACAATGAGCAGTTCTTC. V is TRBV24-1 and J is TRBJ2-1; D is ambiguous. CDR3 length: 16 residues. From germline, CDR1 is KGHDR and CDR2 SFDVKD.